These 23 T cell receptor beta chains were all obtained from the same sample, sequenced in a study of post-analysis software for immune sequencing data. Overall study findings and caveats: In patients, TRBV5-6, TRBV5-1 and TRBV20-1 belonged to five or six TRBV segments found more frequently than in controls.

cDNA libraries for TCR beta contained unique molecular identifiers. A single record per CDR3 protein comes from TCRdb applying MiXCR to the PCR reads. This table holds fewer than 900,000 distinct CDR3 sequences, roughly 50% found once. Which antigens these TCRs recognize remains unknown. The sample consisted of blood. The receptors were gathered from a girl aged 10-17 years with multiple sclerosis.

The gene calls are TRBV2 and TRBJ2-7; D unclear. Germline V gene data show CDR1 as SNHLY and CDR2 as FYNNEI. The ends were cut back, 2 bases at V and 0 bases at J, with 8 bases in the middle. This CDR3 comprises 14 residues. The CDR3 sequence: CASSEQVRSYEQYF. CDR3 in DNA: TGTGCCAGCAGTGAACAGGTGCGCTCCTACGAGCAGTACTTC.

This clonotype was found a few times. J is TRBJ2-3 and V is TRBV18, with D tentatively TRBD1 (5 bases). Germline V CDR1 and CDR2: KGHSH, LQKENI. The CDR3 is 11 amino acids. Trimming cost V 4 bases and J 7 bases, with 6 bases left between them. The CDR3 reads CASSRQNTQYF. The CDR3 DNA reads TGTGCCAGCTCACGACAGAATACGCAGTATTTT.

J is TRBJ2-4 and V is TRBV5-6, with a weak D call TRBD1 (6 bases). The J call is doubtful: the DNA matches TRBJ2-7 better. The germline V gene has CDR1 SGHDT and CDR2 YYEEEE. The CDR3 length is 16 residues. The CDR3 DNA is TGTGCCAGCAGCTTGATGGGTGTGGGGGCGAGGCACGAGCAGTACTTC. This translates into CASSLMGVGARHEQYF.

CDR3 in DNA: TGTGCCAGCAGTTTTAGGGGGGCGCTCACCGGGGAGCTGTTTTTT. Translation gives CASSFRGALTGELFF. The gene calls are TRBV12-3 or TRBV12-4 and TRBJ2-2; perhaps D is TRBD1 or TRBD2 (6 bases each). The length of the CDR3 is 15 residues. The V gene lost 3 bases and the J gene lost 4 bases, with 12 bases spanning the gap.

The chain links TRBV3-1 to TRBJ2-6; no reliable D call. Trimming removed 0 bases from V and 4 bases from J, with 10 bases in between. Per the germline V gene, CDR1 is LGHDT and CDR2 is YNNKEL (reference sequence). CDR3 size: 16 residues. This CDR3 reads CASSQEASPGANVLTF. The CDR3 bases are TGTGCCAGCAGCCAAGAGGCCAGTCCCGGGGCCAACGTCCTGACTTTC.

The CDR3 sequence is CASSPRTGDFNEQYF. DNA of the CDR3: TGTGCCAGCAGCCCCAGGACAGGGGACTTTAATGAGCAGTACTTC. This sequence joins TRBV7-9 and TRBJ2-7, with 9 bases identical to TRBD1. The CDR3 spans 15 residues. V was clipped by 5 bases and J by 7 bases; unmatched bases: 12. Looked up from germline, CDR1 is SEHNR and CDR2 is FQNEAQ (reference sequence).

The chain combines TRBV24-1 with TRBJ2-7, with 8 bases identical to TRBD1. V lost 3 bases, J lost 5 bases, and 5 bases stayed unmatched. This CDR3 is built from 14 residues. In germline, CDR1 is KGHDR, CDR2 SFDVKD. In DNA form, the CDR3 reads TGTGCCACCAGTGATCCCGGGACAGGCAACGAGCAGTACTTC. Amino acids: CATSDPGTGNEQYF.

The chain has TRBV4-1 and TRBJ2-7, with 10 bases that match TRBD1. The CDR3 runs to 15 residues. V lost 0 bases and J lost 4; bases outside the gene matches: 3. Germline CDR1 and CDR2: MGHRA and YSYEKL. In DNA, the CDR3 is TGCGCCAGCAGCCAAGAAGGGACAGGGGCTTACGAGCAGTACTTC. Translation: CASSQEGTGAYEQYF.

The CDR3 is CASSRPTFHGYTF. CDR3 in DNA: TGTGCCAGCAGTCGACCTACCTTCCATGGCTACACCTTC. The gene calls are TRBV6-5 and TRBJ1-2, with D hard to call. The CDR3 loop spans 13 amino acids. V lost 5 bases, J lost 6 bases, and 13 bases lay in between. Germline CDR1 and CDR2: MNHEY and SVGAGI.

This chain links TRBV11-2 with TRBJ1-2; 12 bases map to TRBD1. This CDR3 contains 16 residues. V was clipped by 7 bases and J by 8 bases; unmatched bases: 14. Looked up from germline, CDR1 is SGHAT and CDR2 is FQNNGV. This CDR3 is CASTVPGQGARKGYTF. CDR3 sequence (DNA): TGTGCCAGCACCGTTCCGGGACAGGGGGCGCGGAAAGGCTACACCTTC. Based on the CDR3 plus reference TRBV11-2 and TRBJ1-2, the full variable domain is EAGVAQSPRYKIIEKRQSVAFWCNPISGHATLYWYQQILGQGPKLLIQFQNNGVVDDSQLPKDRFSAERLKGVDSTLKIQPAKLEDSAVYLCASTVPGQGARKGYTFGSGTRLTVV.

The rearrangement links TRBV28 to TRBJ2-4, with a tentative D call TRBD2 (7 bases). The CDR3 has 18 residues. V lost 6 bases and J 0 bases, leaving 21 bases between the germline ends. Germline V gene sequence: CDR1 MDHEN, CDR2 SYDVKM. The CDR3 reads CASSSPLGGVIAKNIQYF. Written as DNA, the CDR3 is TGTGCCAGCAGCTCCCCCCTAGGGGGGGTCATAGCCAAAAACATTCAGTACTTC.

This clonotype was recorded at least ten times. This chain uses TRBV20-1 with TRBJ2-5, with D perhaps matching TRBD2 (5 bases). CDR3 length: 13 residues. Trimming pared 6 bases from V and 0 bases from J, leaving 11 bases between. Looked up from germline, CDR1 is DFQATT and CDR2 is SNEGSKA (reference sequence). Here the CDR3 DNA reads TGCAGTGCACTCCCCGGGAACCAAGAGACCCAGTACTTC. Translation gives CSALPGNQETQYF.

V gene TRBV12-3 or TRBV12-4 combines with J gene TRBJ2-1, with 7 nucleotides matching TRBD2. After removal of 5 bases from V and 10 bases from J, the junction contained 8 bases not matched to a gene. The CDR3 covers 13 residues. The CDR3 DNA follows: TGTGCCAGCAGTCTTTCGGGGGGAGACGAGCAGTTCTTC. Its translation: CASSLSGGDEQFF.

The chain employs TRBV20-1 and TRBJ1-2, with TRBD1 matching over 10 bases. This CDR3 is built from 14 residues. Germline V gene data show CDR1 as DFQATT and CDR2 as SNEGSKA (reference sequence). J lost 5 bases, V lost 3 bases, and 6 bases had no gene match. CDR3 nucleotide sequence: TGCAGTGCTAGTCGGACAGGGGGTCTTTATGGCTACACCTTC. It yields the protein CSASRTGGLYGYTF.

The V and J genes are TRBV19 and TRBJ1-1; perhaps TRBD1 as D (6 bases). The CDR3 contains 15 residues. Germline V gene data show CDR1 as LNHDA and CDR2 as SQIVND (reference sequence). V lost 9 bases to trimming and J lost 1 base, with 18 bases between them. In nucleotides, the CDR3 is TGTGCCAGCGGGAGGGGGGATTTGAGGAACACTGAAGCTTTCTTT. Translation gives CASGRGDLRNTEAFF.

This clonotype was counted between two and nine times. The rearrangement links TRBV12-3 or TRBV12-4 to TRBJ2-5; tentative D call: TRBD2 (5 bases). Between the trimmed V and J ends, which lost 2 bases and 5 bases, there was a span of 15 bases. This CDR3 comprises 15 residues. The CDR3: CASSLKSPPGETQYF. CDR3 DNA: TGTGCCAGCAGTTTAAAGTCACCTCCGGGGGAGACCCAGTACTTC.

This clonotype was counted a single time. This sequence joins TRBV12-3 or TRBV12-4 and TRBJ1-4; 8 nucleotides align to TRBD1. CDR3 length: 14 amino acids. V shed 6 bases and J 11 bases; nucleotides not matched to a gene: 11. CDR3 sequence: CASRAGQGFEKLFF. As DNA, the CDR3 is TGTGCCAGCAGAGCCGGACAGGGTTTTGAGAAACTGTTTTTT.

This clonotype was observed a handful of times. The rearrangement joins TRBV5-1 to TRBJ2-1; TRBD2 aligns across 8 bases. The length of the CDR3 is 16 residues. Germline V gene sequence: CDR1 SGHRS, CDR2 YFSETQ. V shed 3 bases and J 0 bases; nucleotides not matched to a gene: 5. The CDR3 here is CASSSAAGGSYNEQFF. DNA for the CDR3: TGCGCCAGCAGCTCTGCTGCGGGAGGCTCCTACAATGAGCAGTTCTTC.

V gene TRBV19 combines with J gene TRBJ2-1; 8 nucleotides match TRBD2. Germline-derived CDR1 and CDR2 are LNHDA and SQIVND (reference sequence). The CDR3 covers 14 residues. The ends lost 4 bases at V and 6 bases at J; junction bases unmatched: 5. The CDR3 DNA sequence: TGTGCCAGTAGTACCATAGCGGGGCTCAATGAGCAGTTCTTC. This encodes CASSTIAGLNEQFF. Looking up the rest from reference TRBV19 and TRBJ2-1 gives the full variable domain: DGGITQSPKYLFRKEGQNVTLSCEQNLNHDAMYWYRQDPGQGLRLIYYSQIVNDFQKGDIAEGYSVSREKKESFPLTVTSAQKNPTAFYLCASSTIAGLNEQFFGPGTRLTVL.

The CDR3 DNA reads as TGCAGTGCCCATGTTCGGGGGGCCGGGGGTGGTAATGAGCAGTTCTTC. This sequence encodes CSAHVRGAGGGNEQFF. The chain joins TRBV20-1 to TRBJ2-1; D may be TRBD2 (7 bases). Germline V gives CDR1 DFQATT, CDR2 SNEGSKA (reference sequence). CDR3 length: 16 amino acids. The ends were cut back, 6 bases at V and 7 bases at J, with 25 bases in the middle.

Only a few counts were recorded for this clonotype. This sequence joins TRBV3-1 and TRBJ1-5; D not resolved. The CDR3 has 14 residues. V shed 0 bases and J shed 4 bases, with 7 bases lying between them. Looked up from germline, CDR1 is LGHDT and CDR2 is YNNKEL (reference sequence). The CDR3 reads CASSQDVQNQPQHF. As DNA, the CDR3 is TGTGCCAGCAGCCAAGATGTCCAGAATCAGCCCCAGCATTTT.

This clonotype was found a few times. The gene calls are TRBV5-6 and TRBJ2-3; 9 nucleotides line up with TRBD1. The CDR3 extends over 15 amino acids. Germline values: CDR1 SGHDT, CDR2 YYEEEE. V was pared by 3 bases and J by 2 bases, with 4 bases of the junction left unmatched. CDR3 in amino acids: CASSSTGGPTDTQYF. CDR3 nucleotide sequence: TGTGCCAGCAGCTCCACAGGGGGCCCCACAGATACGCAGTATTTT. Full variable domain (outside the CDR3, taken from reference TRBV5-6 and TRBJ2-3): DAGVTQSPTHLIKTRGQQVTLRCSPKSGHDTVSWYQQALGQGPQFIFQYYEEEERQRGNFPDRFSGHQFPNYSSELNVNALLLGDSALYLCASSSTGGPTDTQYFGPGTRLTVL.

This clonotype was detected only a few times. One end of the junction is discordant with germline, which a read error may explain. CDR3 DNA sequence: TGCAGCGTTGTCCTCCCACCTTCGGAGGGAAGCACCATATATTTT. Translation gives CSVVLPPSEGSTIYF. The chain links TRBV29-1 to TRBJ1-3, with D unclear. Germline V gives CDR1 SQVTM, CDR2 ANQGSEA. The CDR3 contains 15 residues. Full variable domain (outside the CDR3, taken from reference TRBV29-1 and TRBJ1-3): SAVISQKPSRDICQRGTSLTIQCQVDSQVTMMFWYRQQPGQSLTLIATANQGSEATYESGFVIDKFPISRPNLTFSTLTVSNMSPEDSSIYLCSVVLPPSEGSTIYFGEGSWLTVV.